This T cell receptor (beta chain) was profiled in a study of T cell responses to AZD1222 COVID-19 vaccine. This CDR3 spans 19 amino acids. Pooled samples include second doses given at about 4 or 12 weeks. Method: immunoSEQ multiplex PCR; TCRdb's copy keeps in-frame clones and lacks some. The profile shows roughly 100,000 clones, roughly 87% of them singletons. Whole-study results and caveats: The breadth and depth of Spike-specific TCRs increased once two AZD1222 doses had been given.

About this clone itself: Its specificity is unknown.

This receptor was obtained from an adult who received the AZD1222 COVID-19 vaccine. The sequences come from peripheral blood, collected 28 days after the second AZD1222 dose. The chain has TRBV21-1 and TRBJ1-6. TRBV21-1 is a recognized pseudogene. The CDR3 DNA follows: TGTGCCAGCAGCAAAGGAGGACCCGGTCCCGAGGGGCCTAATTCACCCCTCCACTTT. Amino acids: CASSKGGPGPEGPNSPLHF.